One and the same sample provided the 31 T cell receptor beta chains below, sequenced in a study of PD-L1 blockade in urothelial cancer. The repertoire was sequenced with immunoSEQ multiplex PCR; TCRdb's copy has only in-frame clones and lacks some. The sample shows about 80,000 clones, approximately 90% of them seen only once. This specimen was PBMCs, taken around atezolizumab (anti-PD-L1) treatment. Receptor source: a woman aged 70 to 79 with urothelial cancer.

CDR3 sequence reads: CASSGQGAVTEAFF. CDR3 nucleotide sequence: TGCGCCAGCAGCGGACAGGGGGCTGTCACTGAAGCTTTCTTT. V is TRBV5-1 and J is TRBJ1-1; TRBD1 agrees at 11 bases. Germline CDR1 SGHRS, CDR2 YFSETQ. CDR3 length: 14 amino acids. V gave up 4 bases and J gave up 4 bases; unmatched junction bases: 3.

V usage is TRBV28 and J usage is TRBJ2-1; D not certain. V lost 3 bases, J lost 6 bases, and 9 bases lay in between. The CDR3 runs 13 residues. CDR1 MDHEN and CDR2 SYDVKM come from the germline V gene. The DNA of the CDR3 is TGTGCCAGCAGTTTCGGTAATGTCAATGAGCAGTTCTTC. Translated, it gives CASSFGNVNEQFF.

V gene TRBV30 combines with J gene TRBJ2-7, with 7 bases aligning to TRBD1. CDR3 size: 12 residues. Looked up from germline, CDR1 is GTSNPN and CDR2 is SVGIG (reference sequence). The V and J ends lost 2 bases and 7 bases, in that order; junction bases with no gene match: 5. CDR3 sequence reads: CAWSIPGGEQYF. In DNA, the CDR3 is TGTGCCTGGAGTATTCCAGGGGGTGAGCAGTACTTC.

This chain joins TRBV11-2 and TRBJ1-5, with D uncertain. The CDR3 is 13 amino acids. V lost 5 bases and J lost 9, with 14 bases in between. The V gene's germline CDR1 is SGHAT and CDR2 FQNNGV. The CDR3 spells CASSPSVSGPQHF. The CDR3 DNA reads as TGTGCCAGCAGCCCGTCGGTCTCCGGGCCCCAGCATTTT.

This chain links TRBV21-1 with TRBJ1-2; the table's D call, TRBD1, has no DNA check behind it. TRBV21-1 is a pseudogene segment. The CDR3 sequence is 16 residues long. The CDR3 sequence is CASSKEGQGMCNGYTF. The CDR3 bases are TGTGCCAGCAGCAAAGAGGGACAGGGGATGTGTAATGGCTACACCTTC.

This sequence joins TRBV5-6 and TRBJ2-2, with unresolved D. V shed 1 base and J shed 0 bases, with 7 bases lying between them. CDR3 length equals 15 residues. Germline values: CDR1 SGHDT, CDR2 YYEEEE. CDR3 protein: CASSLHPANTGELFF. CDR3 DNA sequence: TGTGCCAGCAGCTTGCACCCAGCGAACACCGGGGAGCTGTTTTTT. The full variable domain, with the rest looked up from reference TRBV5-6 and TRBJ2-2, is DAGVTQSPTHLIKTRGQQVTLRCSPKSGHDTVSWYQQALGQGPQFIFQYYEEEERQRGNFPDRFSGHQFPNYSSELNVNALLLGDSALYLCASSLHPANTGELFFGEGSRLTVL.

The chain carries TRBV4-1 and TRBJ1-5, with D uncertain. With 0 bases removed from V and 0 bases from J, the gap between germline ends came to 9 bases. The germline gives CDR1 MGHRA, CDR2 YSYEKL. The CDR3 covers 16 residues. DNA for the CDR3: TGCGCCAGCAGCCAAGAACCAGGTTATAGCAATCAGCCCCAGCATTTT. This translates into CASSQEPGYSNQPQHF.

The gene calls are TRBV6-1 and TRBJ2-1, with 12 positions matching TRBD1. CDR3 length: 15 amino acids. From germline, CDR1 is MNHNS and CDR2 SASEGT. With V trimmed by 7 bases and J by 10 bases, 11 bases remained unmatched. CDR3 coding DNA: TGTGCCAGCAAGCACCGGGACAGGGGGCTTGGAGAGCAGTTCTTC. It yields the protein CASKHRDRGLGEQFF.

The chain links TRBV6-6 to TRBJ1-5; D is unclear. CDR3 length equals 12 residues. In germline, CDR1 is MNHNY, CDR2 SVGAGI (reference sequence). V lost 5 bases and J 4 bases, leaving 6 bases between the germline ends. The CDR3 bases are TGTGCCAGCAGTCCCCAGAATCAGCCCCAGCATTTT. This encodes CASSPQNQPQHF.

The V and J genes are TRBV27 and TRBJ1-3; perhaps TRBD1 as D (5 bases). In germline, CDR1 is MNHEY, CDR2 SMNVEV (reference sequence). The CDR3 runs to 18 residues. Trimming left V 0 bases short and J 4 bases short, with 19 bases between. This chain's CDR3 is CASSLSFGGGSAGNTIYF. Here the CDR3 DNA reads TGTGCCAGCAGTTTATCTTTCGGGGGGGGTTCAGCAGGAAACACCATATATTTT.

The chain uses TRBV19 and TRBJ2-5; possible D gene TRBD1, 5 bases. This CDR3 has 15 residues. Germline V CDR1 and CDR2: LNHDA, SQIVND (reference sequence). Trimming took 5 bases from V and 5 from J, leaving 18 bases between them. CDR3 nucleotide sequence: TGTGCCAGTAGTCCCCTAAGGGCAGGGCTGGAGACCCAGTACTTC. Amino acid sequence: CASSPLRAGLETQYF. Based on the CDR3 plus reference TRBV19 and TRBJ2-5, the full variable domain is DGGITQSPKYLFRKEGQNVTLSCEQNLNHDAMYWYRQDPGQGLRLIYYSQIVNDFQKGDIAEGYSVSREKKESFPLTVTSAQKNPTAFYLCASSPLRAGLETQYFGPGTRLLVL.

The chain links TRBV6-6 to TRBJ2-4; no definite D call. The V and J ends lost 7 bases and 0 bases respectively, with 10 bases between them. CDR1 and CDR2 (germline): MNHNY, SVGAGI (reference sequence). The CDR3 length is 14 residues. CDR3 sequence reads: CASTTSLAKNIQYF. In DNA form, the CDR3 reads TGTGCCAGCACGACTTCACTAGCCAAAAACATTCAGTACTTC.

This clone has only one observation. The chain carries TRBV15 and TRBJ2-3; a possible D gene is TRBD2 (6 bases). This CDR3 spans 15 amino acids. The germline gives CDR1 LNHNV, CDR2 YYDKDF (reference sequence). V lost 5 bases and J lost 0, with 12 bases in between. The CDR3 DNA follows: TGTGCCACCAGCCGGGCGCGGGAAAGCACAGATACGCAGTATTTT. This gives the protein CATSRARESTDTQYF.

The chain uses TRBV18 and TRBJ1-4, with TRBD1 matching over 8 bases. J gave up 7 bases and V 6 bases, and 10 bases lay outside the gene matches. Germline CDR1 and CDR2: KGHSH and LQKENI. CDR3 size: 15 residues. The CDR3 loop is CASSPGGQGREKLFF. The CDR3 DNA reads TGTGCCAGCTCCCCCGGTGGACAGGGTCGTGAAAAACTGTTTTTT.

The chain has TRBV7-8 and TRBJ2-3; possibly TRBD2 for D (6 bases). This CDR3 is built from 16 residues. Per the germline V gene, CDR1 is SGHVS and CDR2 is FQNEAQ. V dropped 5 bases and J dropped 2 bases, with 17 bases sitting between them. The CDR3 DNA follows: TGTGCCAGCAGCGCCATAGCGGCCCTAAACACAGATACGCAGTATTTT. This translates into CASSAIAALNTDTQYF.

The V gene is TRBV4-1, the J gene TRBJ2-4; the D gene is possibly TRBD1 (6 bases). Germline lookup yields CDR1 MGHRA and CDR2 YSYEKL. The CDR3 covers 16 residues. The V end lost 2 bases, the J end lost 0 bases, and 11 bases lay between the germline ends. The CDR3 region is CASSQNRELAKNIQYF. CDR3 sequence (DNA): TGCGCCAGCAGCCAAAACAGGGAACTAGCCAAAAACATTCAGTACTTC.

The gene calls are TRBV2 and TRBJ1-5; the match to TRBD1 covers 8 bases. V shed 4 bases, J shed 0 bases, and the junction held 5 bases outside the gene matches. Looked up from germline, CDR1 is SNHLY and CDR2 is FYNNEI. This CDR3 contains 16 residues. CDR3 in amino acids: CASSAWGQDSNQPQHF. CDR3 nucleotides: TGTGCCAGCAGTGCCTGGGGACAGGATAGCAATCAGCCCCAGCATTTT.

CDR3 protein: CAISEPGLAENNEQFF. As DNA, the CDR3 is TGTGCCATCAGTGAACCGGGGCTAGCGGAAAACAATGAGCAGTTCTTC. This chain connects TRBV10-3 to TRBJ2-1; 7 bases are a match to TRBD2. The V and J ends lost 3 bases and 5 bases, in that order; junction bases with no gene match: 10. CDR1 and CDR2 from the germline V gene are ENHRY and SYGVKD. The CDR3 runs to 16 residues.

A note on this clone: A read error may account for a junction end that differs from germline. The chain is built from TRBV5-1 and TRBJ2-1; D might be TRBD1 (5 bases). CDR1 is SGHRS, CDR2 YFSETQ, per germline. This CDR3 is built from 13 residues. The DNA for the CDR3 is TGCGCCAGCAGATTGGGGCAGGGAAATGAGCAGTTCTTC. Protein sequence: CASRLGQGNEQFF.

V gene TRBV7-8 combines with J gene TRBJ2-7; 14 nucleotides agree with TRBD2. Per the germline V gene, CDR1 is SGHVS and CDR2 is FQNEAQ. The V segment lost 6 bases and the J segment 4 bases; nucleotides outside the gene matches: 8. CDR3 size: 16 residues. The CDR3 reads CASRIGGTSGGYEQYF. The DNA for the CDR3 is TGTGCCAGCAGGATAGGCGGGACTAGCGGGGGTTACGAGCAGTACTTC. Full variable domain (remainder filled in from reference TRBV7-8 and TRBJ2-7): GAGVSQSPRYKVAKRGQDVALRCDPISGHVSLFWYQQALGQGPEFLTYFQNEAQLDKSGLPSDRFFAERPEGSVSTLKIQRTQQEDSAVYLCASRIGGTSGGYEQYFGPGTRLTVT.

The gene calls are TRBV5-6 and TRBJ2-7; 7 positions match TRBD1. The length of the CDR3 is 14 residues. Germline loops: CDR1 SGHDT, CDR2 YYEEEE. V shed 4 bases and J 3 bases; nucleotides not matched to a gene: 7. The DNA of the CDR3 is TGTGCCAGCAGCGGGCAGGGACAGCGCTACGAGCAGTACTTC. Its protein is CASSGQGQRYEQYF.

The V gene is TRBV7-2, the J gene TRBJ2-3, with TRBD2 identical over 11 bases. The CDR3 has 17 residues. The V segment lost 0 bases and the J segment 5 bases; nucleotides outside the gene matches: 7. Germline-derived CDR1 and CDR2 are SGHTA and FQGNSA. The CDR3 region is CASSLAVSGGAVDTQYF. The CDR3 bases are TGTGCCAGCAGCTTAGCGGTTAGCGGGGGGGCGGTAGATACGCAGTATTTT.

V is TRBV5-4 and J is TRBJ2-3; D unresolved. The germline V gene has CDR1 SGHNT and CDR2 YYREEE (reference sequence). V lost 2 bases, J lost 5 bases, and 15 bases lay in between. This CDR3 is 15 amino acids long. CDR3 sequence reads: CASSFSSDFGDTQYF. In DNA, the CDR3 is TGTGCCAGCAGCTTTTCCAGCGATTTCGGAGATACGCAGTATTTT.

V usage is TRBV28 and J usage is TRBJ1-1; possible D gene TRBD1, 5 bases. The CDR3 spans 15 residues. The V gene lost 2 bases and the J gene lost 4 bases, with 14 bases spanning the gap. CDR1 is MDHEN, CDR2 SYDVKM, per germline. CDR3 in DNA: TGTGCCAGCAGTTTAATCCTCCGGGGGGGCACTGAAGCTTTCTTT. Amino acid sequence: CASSLILRGGTEAFF.

The chain has TRBV7-2 and TRBJ1-2, with D maybe TRBD1 (6 bases). Germline-derived CDR1 and CDR2 are SGHTA and FQGNSA. The CDR3 runs 12 residues. V lost 5 bases and J 7 bases, leaving 11 bases between the germline ends. CDR3 bases: TGTGCCAGCAGCCAGAACAGGGCTGGCTACACCTTC. This translates into CASSQNRAGYTF.

This clone counts as medium-sized. The chain couples TRBV7-2 to TRBJ1-3; TRBD1 matches 7 bases. The V gene's germline CDR1 is SGHTA and CDR2 FQGNSA. The CDR3 has 16 residues. The V gene end was trimmed by 5 bases and the J gene end by 0 bases; junction bases not matched to a gene: 7. CDR3: CASSPQGLISGNTIYF. In DNA form, the CDR3 reads TGTGCCAGCAGCCCACAGGGGCTAATCTCTGGAAACACCATATATTTT.

This chain joins TRBV5-1 and TRBJ2-1; D call uncertain. Trimming cost V 0 bases and J 7 bases, with 14 bases left between them. The CDR3 extends over 15 amino acids. Germline V gene sequence: CDR1 SGHRS, CDR2 YFSETQ. CDR3 sequence: CASSLGLSLVNEQFF. DNA of the CDR3: TGCGCCAGCAGCTTGGGACTTAGCCTAGTGAATGAGCAGTTCTTC.

The chain is built from TRBV5-1 and TRBJ2-5; D possibly corresponds to TRBD2 (5 bases). V dropped 3 bases and J dropped 2 bases, with 17 bases sitting between them. Germline V gene sequence: CDR1 SGHRS, CDR2 YFSETQ. The CDR3 contains 16 residues. CDR3: CASSSVLTSGQETQYF. The CDR3 DNA reads TGCGCCAGCAGCTCTGTTCTAACTAGTGGACAAGAGACCCAGTACTTC.

The rearrangement links TRBV19 to TRBJ2-1; 9 bases map to TRBD2. The germline V gene encodes CDR1 LNHDA and CDR2 SQIVND (reference sequence). The CDR3 contains 15 residues. The trim removed 9 bases at V and 3 bases at J, leaving 9 bases unmatched. CDR3: CASDSSGDVYNEQFF. In DNA form, the CDR3 reads TGTGCCAGCGATTCTAGCGGGGATGTCTACAATGAGCAGTTCTTC.

The V call is TRBV29-1, the J call TRBJ1-2, with TRBD1 identical over 7 bases. Unmatched junction bases numbered 12, after V lost 5 bases and J lost 0 bases. The germline V gene encodes CDR1 SQVTM and CDR2 ANQGSEA. The length of the CDR3 is 16 residues. The CDR3 here is CSVPTPPTGANYGYTF. For the CDR3, the DNA is TGCAGCGTTCCCACCCCACCCACAGGGGCTAACTATGGCTACACCTTC. Full variable domain (missing parts from reference TRBV29-1 and TRBJ1-2): SAVISQKPSRDICQRGTSLTIQCQVDSQVTMMFWYRQQPGQSLTLIATANQGSEATYESGFVIDKFPISRPNLTFSTLTVSNMSPEDSSIYLCSVPTPPTGANYGYTFGSGTRLTVV.

This clone occurred a few times. The CDR3 region is CASSLGLADYEQYF. The DNA of the CDR3 is TGTGCCAGCAGCTTGGGACTAGCGGACTACGAGCAGTACTTC. The chain has TRBV14 and TRBJ2-7, with 11 bases aligning to TRBD2. Germline assignment: CDR1 SGHDN and CDR2 FVKESK. The CDR3 runs 14 residues. V shed 5 bases and J 3 bases; nucleotides not matched to a gene: 3.